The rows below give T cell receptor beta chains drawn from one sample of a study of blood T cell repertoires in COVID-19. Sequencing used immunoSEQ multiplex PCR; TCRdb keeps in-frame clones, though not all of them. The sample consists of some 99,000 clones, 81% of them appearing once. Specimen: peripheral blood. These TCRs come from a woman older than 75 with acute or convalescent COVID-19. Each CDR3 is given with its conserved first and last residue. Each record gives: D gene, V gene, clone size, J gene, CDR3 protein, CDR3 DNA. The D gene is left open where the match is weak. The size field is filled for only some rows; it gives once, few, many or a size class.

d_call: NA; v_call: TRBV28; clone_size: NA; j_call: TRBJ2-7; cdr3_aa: CASSSDRRSRQYF; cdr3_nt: TGTGCCAGCAGTTCCGACAGACGTAGCAGGCAGTACTTC
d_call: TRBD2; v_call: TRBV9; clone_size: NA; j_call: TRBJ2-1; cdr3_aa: CASSTGLANEQFF; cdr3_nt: TGTGCCAGCAGCACGGGACTAGCCAATGAGCAGTTCTTC
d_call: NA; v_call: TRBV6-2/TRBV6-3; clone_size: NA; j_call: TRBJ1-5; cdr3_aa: CASSYGHLSNQPQHF; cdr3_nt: TGTGCCAGCAGTTACGGGCACCTTAGCAATCAGCCCCAGCATTTT
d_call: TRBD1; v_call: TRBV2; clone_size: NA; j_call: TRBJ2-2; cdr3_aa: CASSEKGVRGTFTGELFF; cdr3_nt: TGTGCCAGCAGTGAAAAAGGGGTCAGGGGGACCTTCACCGGGGAGCTGTTTTTT
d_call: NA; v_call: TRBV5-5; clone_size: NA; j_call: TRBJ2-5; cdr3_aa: CASYQGRVGETQYF; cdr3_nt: TGTGCCAGCTACCAGGGGCGAGTGGGAGAGACCCAGTACTTC
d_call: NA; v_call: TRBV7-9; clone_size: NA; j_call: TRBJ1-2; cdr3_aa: CASSSRVSGGYGYTF; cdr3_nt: TGTGCCAGCAGCTCCCGGGTTTCGGGGGGCTATGGCTACACCTTC
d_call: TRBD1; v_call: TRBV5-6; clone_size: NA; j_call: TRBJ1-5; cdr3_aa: CASSSETGEKHQPQHF; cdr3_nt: TGTGCCAGCAGCTCAGAGACAGGGGAGAAACATCAGCCCCAGCATTTT
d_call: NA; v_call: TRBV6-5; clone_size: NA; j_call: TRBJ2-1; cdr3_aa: CASSYTDYNEQFF; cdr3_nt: TGTGCCAGCAGTTACACAGATTACAATGAGCAGTTCTTC
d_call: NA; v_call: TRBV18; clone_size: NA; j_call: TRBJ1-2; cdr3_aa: CASSPGHGQNYGYTF; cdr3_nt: TGTGCCAGCTCCCCAGGGCATGGACAGAACTATGGCTACACCTTC
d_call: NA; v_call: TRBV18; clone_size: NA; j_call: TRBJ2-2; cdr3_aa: CASSSSGQGTGELFF; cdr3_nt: TGTGCCAGCTCATCGTCGGGGCAGGGGACCGGGGAGCTGTTTTTT
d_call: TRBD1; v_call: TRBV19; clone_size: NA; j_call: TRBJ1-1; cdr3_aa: CASIGRKQGGAEAFF; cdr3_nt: TGTGCCAGTATTGGCAGAAAACAGGGGGGAGCTGAAGCTTTCTTT
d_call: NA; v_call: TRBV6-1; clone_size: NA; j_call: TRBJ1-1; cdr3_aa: CASSEFAGKLNTEAFF; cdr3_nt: TGTGCCAGCAGTGAATTCGCGGGGAAGCTGAACACTGAAGCTTTCTTT
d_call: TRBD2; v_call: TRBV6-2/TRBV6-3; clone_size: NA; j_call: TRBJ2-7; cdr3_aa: CASSYSSGGYEQYF; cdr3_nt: TGTGCCAGCAGTTATTCCAGCGGGGGCTACGAGCAGTACTTC
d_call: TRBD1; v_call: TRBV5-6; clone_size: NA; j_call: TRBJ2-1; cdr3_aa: CASSLEGQGWYEQFF; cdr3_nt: TGTGCCAGCAGCTTGGAGGGACAGGGGTGGTATGAGCAGTTCTTC
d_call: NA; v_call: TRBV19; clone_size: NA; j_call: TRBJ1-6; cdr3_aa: CASSISSSYNSPLHF; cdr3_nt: TGTGCCAGTAGTATATCCAGCTCCTATAATTCACCCCTCCACTTT
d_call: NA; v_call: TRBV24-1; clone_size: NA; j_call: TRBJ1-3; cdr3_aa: CATSDSFSGNTIYF; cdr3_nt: TGTGCCACCTCCGACAGTTTCAGTGGAAACACCATATATTTT
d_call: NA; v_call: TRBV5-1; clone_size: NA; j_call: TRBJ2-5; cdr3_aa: CASSFSGSPGETQYF; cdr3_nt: TGCGCCAGCAGCTTTTCAGGGTCCCCCGGAGAGACCCAGTACTTC
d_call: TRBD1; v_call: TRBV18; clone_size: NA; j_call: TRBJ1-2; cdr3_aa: CASSPPGGTGAGYTF; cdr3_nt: TGTGCCAGCTCACCACCGGGAGGGACAGGGGCTGGCTACACCTTC
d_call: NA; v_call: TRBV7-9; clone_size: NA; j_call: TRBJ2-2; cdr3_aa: CASSQTGHRNTGELFF; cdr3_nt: TGTGCCAGCAGCCAGACGGGACACCGGAACACCGGGGAGCTGTTTTTT
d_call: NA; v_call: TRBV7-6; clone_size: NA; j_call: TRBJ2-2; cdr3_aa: CASSVGTNTGELFF; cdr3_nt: TGTGCCAGCAGCGTCGGGACTAACACCGGGGAGCTGTTTTTT
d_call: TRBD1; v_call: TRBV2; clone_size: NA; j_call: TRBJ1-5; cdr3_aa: CASSDRVTRPQHF; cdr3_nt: TGTGCCAGCAGCGACAGGGTCACCCGGCCCCAGCATTTT
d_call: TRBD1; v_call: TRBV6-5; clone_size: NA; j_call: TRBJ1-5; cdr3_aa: CASRTGQGAGQPQHF; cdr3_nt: TGTGCCAGCAGGACTGGACAGGGGGCTGGTCAGCCCCAGCATTTT
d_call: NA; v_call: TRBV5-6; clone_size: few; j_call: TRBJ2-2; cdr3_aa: CASSLGGAGLLRTGELFF; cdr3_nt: TGTGCCAGCAGCCTAGGGGGCGCGGGGTTGTTGAGGACCGGGGAGCTGTTTTTT
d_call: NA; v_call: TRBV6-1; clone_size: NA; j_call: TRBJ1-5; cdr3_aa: CASRRPHVRPQHF; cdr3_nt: TGTGCCAGCAGGCGCCCCCACGTAAGGCCCCAGCATTTT
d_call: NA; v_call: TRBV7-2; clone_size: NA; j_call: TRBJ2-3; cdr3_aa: CASRQSTDTQYF; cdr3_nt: TGTGCCAGTCGACAAAGCACAGATACGCAGTATTTT
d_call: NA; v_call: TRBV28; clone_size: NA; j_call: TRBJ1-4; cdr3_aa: CASSSAGWRDEKLFF; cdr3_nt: TGTGCCAGCAGTTCCGCGGGCTGGCGGGATGAAAAACTGTTTTTT
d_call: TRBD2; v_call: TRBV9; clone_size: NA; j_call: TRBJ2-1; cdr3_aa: CASSVGAGGYNEQFF; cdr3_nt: TGTGCCAGCAGCGTAGGGGCGGGGGGCTACAATGAGCAGTTCTTC
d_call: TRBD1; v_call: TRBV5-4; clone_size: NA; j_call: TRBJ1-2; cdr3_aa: CASSPSNRGGGYTF; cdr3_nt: TGTGCCAGCAGCCCATCGAACAGGGGAGGTGGCTACACCTTC
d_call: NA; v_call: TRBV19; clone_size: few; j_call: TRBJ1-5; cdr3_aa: CASSMGINGGAPGQPQHF; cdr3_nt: TGTGCCAGTAGCATGGGGATCAACGGGGGGGCGCCGGGTCAGCCCCAGCATTTT
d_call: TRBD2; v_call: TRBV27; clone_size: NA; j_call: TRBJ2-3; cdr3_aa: CASSSLAGGPIGYTQYF; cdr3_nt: TGTGCCAGCAGCTCGCTAGCGGGGGGGCCAATAGGGTACACGCAGTATTTT
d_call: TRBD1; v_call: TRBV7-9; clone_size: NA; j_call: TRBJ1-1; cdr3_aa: CASERDRGDNTEAFF; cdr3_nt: TGTGCCAGCGAACGGGACAGGGGGGATAACACTGAAGCTTTCTTT
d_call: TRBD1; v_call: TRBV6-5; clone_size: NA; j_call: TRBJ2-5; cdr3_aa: CASSYRDSQETQYF; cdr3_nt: TGTGCCAGCAGTTACCGGGACAGCCAAGAGACCCAGTACTTC
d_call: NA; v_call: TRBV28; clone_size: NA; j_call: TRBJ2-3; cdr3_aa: CASGGGTDTQYF; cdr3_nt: TGTGCCAGCGGCGGGGGCACAGATACGCAGTATTTT
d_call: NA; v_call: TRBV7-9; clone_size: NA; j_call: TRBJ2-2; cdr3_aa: CASSLRGNTGELFF; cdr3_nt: TGTGCCAGCAGCTTACGCGGGAACACCGGGGAGCTGTTTTTT
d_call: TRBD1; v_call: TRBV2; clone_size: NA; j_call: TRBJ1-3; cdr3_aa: CASSKGQGTLLSSGNTIYF; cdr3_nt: TGTGCCAGCAGTAAAGGACAGGGAACGCTCCTAAGCTCTGGAAACACCATATATTTT
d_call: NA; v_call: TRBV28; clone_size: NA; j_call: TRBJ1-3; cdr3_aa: CASNPPAGSGNTIYF; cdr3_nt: TGTGCCAGCAACCCCCCCGCCGGTTCTGGAAACACCATATATTTT
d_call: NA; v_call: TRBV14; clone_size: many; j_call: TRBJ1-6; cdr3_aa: CASSQNRVNSPLHF; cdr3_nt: TGTGCCAGCAGCCAAAACAGGGTTAATTCACCCCTCCACTTT
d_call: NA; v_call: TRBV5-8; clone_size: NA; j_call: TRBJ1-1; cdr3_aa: CASITFNLNTEAFF; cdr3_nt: TGTGCCAGCATCACTTTCAATTTGAACACTGAAGCTTTCTTT
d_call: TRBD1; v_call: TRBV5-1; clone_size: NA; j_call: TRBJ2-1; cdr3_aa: CASSPGQGWNEQFF; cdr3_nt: TGCGCCAGCAGTCCGGGACAGGGGTGGAATGAGCAGTTCTTC
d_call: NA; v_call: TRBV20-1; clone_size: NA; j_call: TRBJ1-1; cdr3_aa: CSASEYRLMNTEAFF; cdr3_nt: TGCAGTGCTAGTGAATATCGGTTAATGAACACTGAAGCTTTCTTT
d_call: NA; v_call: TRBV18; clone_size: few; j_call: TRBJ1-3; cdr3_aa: CASSPSSFGNTIYF; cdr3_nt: TGTGCCAGCTCACCAAGCTCATTTGGAAACACCATATATTTT
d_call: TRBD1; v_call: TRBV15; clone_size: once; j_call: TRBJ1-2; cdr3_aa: CATSRDQGGSGYTF; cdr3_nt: TGTGCCACCAGCAGAGATCAAGGGGGCTCCGGCTACACCTTC
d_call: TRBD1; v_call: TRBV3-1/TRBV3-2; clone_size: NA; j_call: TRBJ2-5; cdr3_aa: CASSQGHHDRGQTQYF; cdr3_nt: TGTGCCAGCAGCCAAGGCCACCACGACAGGGGTCAGACCCAGTACTTC
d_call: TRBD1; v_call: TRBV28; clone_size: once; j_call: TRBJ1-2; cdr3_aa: CASSARTGDAF; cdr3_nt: TGTGCCAGCAGTGCTCGGACAGGGGACGCCTTC
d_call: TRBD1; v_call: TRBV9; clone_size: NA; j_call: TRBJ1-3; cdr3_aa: CASSVVGQVSGNTIYF; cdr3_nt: TGTGCCAGCAGCGTAGTAGGACAGGTCTCTGGAAACACCATATATTTT
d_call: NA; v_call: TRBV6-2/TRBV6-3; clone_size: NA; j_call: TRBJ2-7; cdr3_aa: CASSYRSYEQYF; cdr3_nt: TGTGCCAGCAGTTACCGCTCCTACGAGCAGTACTTC
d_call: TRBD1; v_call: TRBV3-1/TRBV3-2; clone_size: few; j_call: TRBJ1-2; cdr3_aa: CASSQDDRGRPGYTF; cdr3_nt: TGTGCCAGCAGCCAAGATGACAGGGGGCGCCCTGGCTACACCTTC
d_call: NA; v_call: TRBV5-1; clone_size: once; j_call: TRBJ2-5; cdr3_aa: CASSVSGIYQETQYF; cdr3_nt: TGCGCCAGCAGCGTATCCGGGATTTACCAAGAGACCCAGTACTTC
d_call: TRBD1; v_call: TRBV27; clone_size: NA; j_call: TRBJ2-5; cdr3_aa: CASSFSGGAWETQYF; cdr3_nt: TGTGCCAGCAGTTTTTCAGGGGGCGCTTGGGAGACCCAGTACTTC
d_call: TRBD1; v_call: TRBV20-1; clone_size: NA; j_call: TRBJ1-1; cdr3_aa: CSASRQGAGTEAFF; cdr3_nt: TGCAGTGCTAGTCGACAGGGGGCTGGTACTGAAGCTTTCTTT
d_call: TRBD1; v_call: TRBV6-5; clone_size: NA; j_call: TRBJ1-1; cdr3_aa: CASSYGQGATEAFF; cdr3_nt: TGTGCCAGCAGTTATGGACAGGGGGCGACTGAAGCTTTCTTT
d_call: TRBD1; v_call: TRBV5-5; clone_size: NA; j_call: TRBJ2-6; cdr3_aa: CASSEQGAHGANVLTF; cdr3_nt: TGTGCCAGCAGCGAACAGGGGGCGCACGGGGCCAACGTCCTGACTTTC
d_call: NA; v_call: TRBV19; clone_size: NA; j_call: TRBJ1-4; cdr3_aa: CASKNPQGRNEKLFF; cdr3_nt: TGTGCCAGTAAGAACCCACAGGGTAGGAATGAAAAACTGTTTTTT
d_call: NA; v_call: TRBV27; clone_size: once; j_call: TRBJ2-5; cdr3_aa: CASSHPGRAETQYF; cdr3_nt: TGTGCCAGCAGTCACCCGGGCAGGGCCGAGACCCAGTACTTC